In its sample, the clone carrying this T cell receptor (beta chain) was seen a few times. The target antigen is unknown. Pooled samples include second doses given at about 4 or 12 weeks. Assay used: immunoSEQ multiplex PCR; TCRdb lists only in-frame clones, some missing. The repertoire includes about 86,000 clones, about 90% of them detected once, and about 7.1% sits in the top ten. The data originate from a study of T cell responses to AZD1222 COVID-19 vaccine. Germline V gene data show CDR1 as SGDLS and CDR2 as YYNGEE. The CDR3 extends over 11 amino acids. V shed 3 bases and J shed 5 bases, with 6 bases lying between them. Study observations and caveats: It was only after the peak T cell response that any repertoires were sampled.

Sample: peripheral blood, taken 28 days after the second AZD1222 dose. This TCR was recovered from an adult who received the AZD1222 COVID-19 vaccine. The genes are TRBV9 and TRBJ2-7; no clear D gene. Here the CDR3 DNA reads TGTGCCAGCAGCGCTGGGAACGAGCAGTACTTC. This gives the protein CASSAGNEQYF.